This TCR beta chain was sequenced in a study of blood T cell repertoires in COVID-19. As for the study in general: Both acute and convalescent COVID-19 samples were obtained from the United States, Italy and Spain.

Data came from immunoSEQ multiplex PCR; TCRdb stores just in-frame clones and leaves some out. This repertoire shows 200,000 to 250,000 clones, roughly 86% found once; its top ten account for 10%. With V trimmed by 5 bases and J by 4 bases, 6 bases remained unmatched. The germline gives CDR1 MDHEN, CDR2 SYDVKM. The CDR3 has 16 residues. The chain links TRBV28 to TRBJ2-4, with 12 positions matching TRBD2. The sequencing sample was made of PBMCs or T cells enriched from blood (not recorded which). This sequence was found in a man aged 18 to 30 with acute COVID-19. CDR3 bases: TGTGCCAGCAGTAACCGACTAGCGGGAGAGAAAAACATTCAGTACTTC. It encodes CASSNRLAGEKNIQYF. Combining the CDR3 with reference TRBV28 and TRBJ2-4 gives the whole variable domain DVKVTQSSRYLVKRTGEKVFLECVQDMDHENMFWYRQDPGLGLRLIYFSYDVKMKEKGDIPEGYSVSREKKERFSLILESASTNQTSMYLCASSNRLAGEKNIQYFGAGTRLSVL.